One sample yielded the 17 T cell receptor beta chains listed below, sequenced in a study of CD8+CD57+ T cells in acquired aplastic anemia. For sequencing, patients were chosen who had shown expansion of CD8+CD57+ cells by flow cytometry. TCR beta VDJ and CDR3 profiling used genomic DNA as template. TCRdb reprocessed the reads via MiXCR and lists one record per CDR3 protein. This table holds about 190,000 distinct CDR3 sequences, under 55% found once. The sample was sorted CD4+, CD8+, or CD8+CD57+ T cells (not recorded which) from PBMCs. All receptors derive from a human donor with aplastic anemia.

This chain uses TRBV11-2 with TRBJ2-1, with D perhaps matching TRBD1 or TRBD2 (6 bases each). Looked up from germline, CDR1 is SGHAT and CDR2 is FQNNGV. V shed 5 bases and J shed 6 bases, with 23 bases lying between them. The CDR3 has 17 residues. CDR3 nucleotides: TGTGCCAGCAGCCGGAGGTTGTGGGGGGCCTTGTTCAATGAGCAGTTCTTC. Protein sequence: CASSRRLWGALFNEQFF.

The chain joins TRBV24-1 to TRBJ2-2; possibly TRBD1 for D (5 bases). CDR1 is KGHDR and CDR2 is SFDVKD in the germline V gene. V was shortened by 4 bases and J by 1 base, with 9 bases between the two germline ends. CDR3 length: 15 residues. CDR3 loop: CATSDRVENTGELFF. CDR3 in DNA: TGTGCCACCAGTGACAGGGTCGAGAACACCGGGGAGCTGTTTTTT.

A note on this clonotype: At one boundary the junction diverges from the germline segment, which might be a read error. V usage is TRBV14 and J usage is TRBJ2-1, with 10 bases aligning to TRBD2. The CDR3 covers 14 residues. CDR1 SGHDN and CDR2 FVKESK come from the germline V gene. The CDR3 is CASSIAGGGNGQFF. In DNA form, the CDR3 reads TGTGCCAGCAGTATAGCGGGAGGAGGCAATGGGCAGTTCTTT.

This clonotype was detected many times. The DNA of the CDR3 is TGTGCCAGCAGCCGCACAGGGGCAAATCAGCCCCAGCATTTT. Residues: CASSRTGANQPQHF. The chain couples TRBV6-1 to TRBJ1-5; 7 nucleotides agree with TRBD1. The V gene end was trimmed by 6 bases and the J gene end by 4 bases; junction bases not matched to a gene: 6. CDR1 is MNHNS and CDR2 is SASEGT in the germline V gene. The CDR3 is made up of 14 amino acids.

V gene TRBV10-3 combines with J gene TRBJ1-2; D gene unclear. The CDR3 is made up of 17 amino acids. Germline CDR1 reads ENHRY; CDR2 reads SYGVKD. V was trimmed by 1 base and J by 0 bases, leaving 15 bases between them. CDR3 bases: TGTGCCATCAGTGAGTTAGGACTGACCGAAGCTAACTATGGCTACACCTTC. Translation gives CAISELGLTEANYGYTF.

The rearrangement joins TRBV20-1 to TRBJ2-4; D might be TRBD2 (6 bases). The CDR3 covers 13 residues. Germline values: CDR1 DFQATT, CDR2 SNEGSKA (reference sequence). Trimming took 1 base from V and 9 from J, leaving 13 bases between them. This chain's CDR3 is CSARGRGQGIQYF. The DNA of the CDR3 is TGCAGTGCTAGAGGGCGGGGCCAGGGCATTCAGTACTTC.

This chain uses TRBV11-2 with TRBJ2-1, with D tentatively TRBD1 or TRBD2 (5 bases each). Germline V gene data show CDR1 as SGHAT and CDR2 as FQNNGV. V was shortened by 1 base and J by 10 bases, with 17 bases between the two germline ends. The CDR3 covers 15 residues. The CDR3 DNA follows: TGTGCCAGCAGCTTAGTACCCAGTGGGTGGGGGGAGCAGTTCTTC. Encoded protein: CASSLVPSGWGEQFF.

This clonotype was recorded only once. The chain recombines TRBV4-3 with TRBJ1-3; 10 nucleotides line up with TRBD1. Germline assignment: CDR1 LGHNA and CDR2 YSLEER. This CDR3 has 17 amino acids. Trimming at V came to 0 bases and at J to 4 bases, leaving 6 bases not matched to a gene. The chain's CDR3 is CASSQEWGQGIGNTIYF. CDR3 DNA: TGCGCCAGCAGCCAAGAATGGGGACAGGGGATAGGAAACACCATATATTTT.

The CDR3 DNA reads as TGTGCCAGCAGCTTGGACAGGGCCAACGTCCTGACTTTC. As protein: CASSLDRANVLTF. The chain joins TRBV7-8 to TRBJ2-6; a possible D gene is TRBD1 (5 bases). The CDR3 has 13 residues. Germline V gives CDR1 SGHVS, CDR2 FQNEAQ. Trimming took off 3 bases at V and 5 bases at J, with 5 bases between the two ends. Combining the CDR3 with reference TRBV7-8 and TRBJ2-6 gives the whole variable domain GAGVSQSPRYKVAKRGQDVALRCDPISGHVSLFWYQQALGQGPEFLTYFQNEAQLDKSGLPSDRFFAERPEGSVSTLKIQRTQQEDSAVYLCASSLDRANVLTFGAGSRLTVL.

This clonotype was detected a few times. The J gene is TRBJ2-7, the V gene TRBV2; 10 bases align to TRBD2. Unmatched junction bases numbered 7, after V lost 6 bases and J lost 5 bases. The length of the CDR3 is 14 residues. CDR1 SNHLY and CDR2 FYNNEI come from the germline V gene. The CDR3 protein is CASSFLAGGNEQYF. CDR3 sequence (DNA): TGTGCCAGCAGCTTCTTAGCGGGGGGAAACGAGCAGTACTTC.

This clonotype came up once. The CDR3 sequence: CASTEGEGSYEQYF. CDR3 DNA sequence: TGTGCCAGCACCGAAGGTGAGGGTTCCTACGAGCAGTACTTC. The chain employs TRBV6-1 and TRBJ2-7, with D possibly being TRBD2 (5 bases). Germline V gene data show CDR1 as MNHNS and CDR2 as SASEGT. Trimming took 7 bases from V and 1 from J, leaving 14 bases between them. The CDR3 runs 14 residues.

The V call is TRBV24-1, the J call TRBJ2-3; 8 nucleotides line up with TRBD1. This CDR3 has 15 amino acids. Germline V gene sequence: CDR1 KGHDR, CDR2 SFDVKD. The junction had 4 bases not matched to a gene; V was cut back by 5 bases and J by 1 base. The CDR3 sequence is CATSVEGQGTDTQYF. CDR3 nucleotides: TGTGCCACCAGTGTTGAGGGACAGGGCACAGATACGCAGTATTTT.

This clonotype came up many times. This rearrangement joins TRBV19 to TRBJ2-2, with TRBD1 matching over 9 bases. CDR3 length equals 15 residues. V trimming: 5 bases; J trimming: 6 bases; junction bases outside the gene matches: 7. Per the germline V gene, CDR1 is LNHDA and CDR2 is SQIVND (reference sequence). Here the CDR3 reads CASSVQGARAGELFF. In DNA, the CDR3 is TGTGCCAGTAGTGTACAGGGGGCGCGGGCCGGGGAGCTGTTTTTT.

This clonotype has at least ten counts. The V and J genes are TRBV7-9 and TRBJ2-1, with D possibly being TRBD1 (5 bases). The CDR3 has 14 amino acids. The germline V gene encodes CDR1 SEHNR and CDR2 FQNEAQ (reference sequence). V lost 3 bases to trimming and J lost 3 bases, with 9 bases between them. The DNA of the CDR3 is TGTGCCAGCAGCTTTCAGGGCAGCTACAATGAGCAGTTCTTC. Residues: CASSFQGSYNEQFF.

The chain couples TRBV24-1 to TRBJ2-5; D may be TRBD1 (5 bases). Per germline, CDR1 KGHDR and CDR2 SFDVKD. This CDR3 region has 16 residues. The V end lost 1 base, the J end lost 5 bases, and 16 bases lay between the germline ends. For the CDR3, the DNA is TGTGCCACCAGTGATTTTGCAGGGCCCGACGGGGAGACCCAGTACTTC. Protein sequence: CATSDFAGPDGETQYF.

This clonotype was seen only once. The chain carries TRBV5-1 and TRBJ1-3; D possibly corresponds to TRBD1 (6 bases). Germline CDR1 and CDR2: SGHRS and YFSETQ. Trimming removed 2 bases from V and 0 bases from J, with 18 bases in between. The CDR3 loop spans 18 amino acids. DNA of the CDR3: TGCGCCAGCAGCTTTACCGGGACACCCTTAACCTCTGGAAACACCATATATTTT. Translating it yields CASSFTGTPLTSGNTIYF.

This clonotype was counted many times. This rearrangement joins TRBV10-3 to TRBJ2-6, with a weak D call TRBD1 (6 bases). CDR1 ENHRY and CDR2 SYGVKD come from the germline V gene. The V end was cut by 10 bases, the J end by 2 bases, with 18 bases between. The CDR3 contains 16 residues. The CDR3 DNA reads TGTGCCAGCAGCCCTCGGCAGGGGCCTGGGGCCAACGTCCTGACTTTC. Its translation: CASSPRQGPGANVLTF.